The 24 T cell receptor beta chains listed next were all sequenced from one sample in a study of T-cell memory formation after mild COVID-19. TCRdb used MiXCR to reprocess the 5' RACE reads, holding one entry per CDR3 protein. Of 140,000 or so distinct CDR3 sequences listed, 11% to 15% were seen once; the top ten hold about 30%. Sequencing was performed on PBMCs or a T cell subset sorted from them (not recorded which). The receptors shown here come from an adult woman who had mild COVID-19 (a few samples of this study predate the infection). Cell type and time point are not known.

This clonotype was seen just once. A much larger clone is a single base away; this may be a read error. The gene calls are TRBV9 and TRBJ2-3; 8 nucleotides align to TRBD2. V shed 2 bases, J shed 0 bases, and the junction held 2 bases outside the gene matches. CDR3 length equals 15 residues. Germline lookup yields CDR1 SGDLS and CDR2 YYNGEE. As DNA, the CDR3 is TGTGCCAGCAGCGTTTCTAGCGGGAGCACAGATACGCAGTATTTT. The encoded protein is CASSVSSGSTDTQYF.

This clonotype was detected only a few times. The rearrangement joins TRBV4-1 to TRBJ1-3, with 7 bases matching TRBD1. The CDR3 length is 16 residues. Trimming cost V 1 base and J 7 bases; bases outside gene matches: 10. Germline lookup yields CDR1 MGHRA and CDR2 YSYEKL. The CDR3 DNA reads as TGCGCCAGCAGCCAAGCCCTCGCCGACAGGGCCAACACCATATATTTT. Translated: CASSQALADRANTIYF.

There are many counts of this clonotype. The genes are TRBV19 and TRBJ2-1, with a possible D match to TRBD2 (7 bases). Germline CDR1 is LNHDA and CDR2 is SQIVND (reference sequence). The CDR3 covers 18 residues. The V gene lost 3 bases and the J gene lost 5 bases, with 23 bases spanning the gap. CDR3 sequence: CASSIHGGGGGFNNEQFF. The CDR3 nucleotides are TGTGCCAGTAGTATCCATGGAGGGGGAGGGGGATTTAACAATGAGCAGTTCTTC.

This chain uses TRBV9 with TRBJ2-5; the match to TRBD2 covers 7 bases. Germline assignment: CDR1 SGDLS and CDR2 YYNGEE. V was clipped by 4 bases and J by 2 bases; unmatched bases: 5. The CDR3 runs 14 residues. The CDR3 DNA sequence: TGTGCCAGCAGCTCCGGGGAGGGACAAGAGACCCAGTACTTC. Encoded protein: CASSSGEGQETQYF.

This clonotype was counted between two and nine times. The V gene is TRBV6-2 or TRBV6-3, the J gene TRBJ2-5, with a tentative D call TRBD2 (6 bases). This CDR3 is 16 amino acids long. Trimming stripped 2 bases from V and 2 bases from J, with 15 bases between. From germline, CDR1 is MNHEY and CDR2 SVGEGT. DNA for the CDR3: TGTGCCAGCAGTTACACCCCTGGGACTGTTCAAGAGACCCAGTACTTC. Its translation: CASSYTPGTVQETQYF.

CDR3 nucleotide sequence: TGTGCCAGCAGCCAAGTGACAGATACGCAGTATTTT. This translates into CASSQVTDTQYF. The gene calls are TRBV14 and TRBJ2-3, with D unresolved. This CDR3 is built from 12 residues. In germline, CDR1 is SGHDN, CDR2 FVKESK. V was shortened by 1 base and J by 3 bases, with 2 bases between the two germline ends.

The V call is TRBV30, the J call TRBJ2-7; D uncertain. V shed 0 bases and J shed 2 bases, with 8 bases lying between them. The CDR3 totals 13 residues. Germline CDR1 GTSNPN, CDR2 SVGIG (reference sequence). The CDR3 DNA reads as TGTGCCTGGAGTGTACGGCAGACCTACGAGCAGTACTTC. Translated, it gives CAWSVRQTYEQYF.

This clonotype was counted many times. V gene TRBV3-1 combines with J gene TRBJ2-3, with 9 bases identical to TRBD2. Germline CDR1 and CDR2: LGHDT and YNNKEL (reference sequence). This CDR3 comprises 16 residues. V shed 1 base and J 2 bases; nucleotides not matched to a gene: 4. The CDR3 protein is CASSQGGRAPTDTQYF. CDR3 nucleotide sequence: TGTGCCAGCAGCCAAGGCGGGAGGGCCCCCACAGATACGCAGTATTTT.

The gene calls are TRBV6-5 and TRBJ1-3; the match to TRBD1 covers 11 bases. This CDR3 region has 15 residues. CDR1 is MNHEY and CDR2 is SVGAGI in the germline V gene. Germline trimming cut 6 bases from V and 2 bases from J; bases unmatched to any gene: 3. As DNA, the CDR3 is TGTGCCAGCAGACGGACAGGGGGCACTGGAAACACCATATATTTT. Translation: CASRRTGGTGNTIYF.

This clonotype was counted ten times or more. The gene calls are TRBV27 and TRBJ2-7; D remains ambiguous. Trimming removed 5 bases from V and 2 bases from J, with 10 bases in between. The CDR3 has 13 amino acids. Germline CDR1 reads MNHEY; CDR2 reads SMNVEV (reference sequence). CDR3 DNA: TGTGCCAGCAGTCTCGGGCCTGCCTACGAGCAGTACTTC. Residues: CASSLGPAYEQYF.

The CDR3 protein is CASSLDGQSEETQYF. The CDR3 DNA reads TGTGCCAGCAGCTTAGATGGTCAGTCCGAAGAGACCCAGTACTTC. The chain carries TRBV7-9 and TRBJ2-5, with D uncertain. V lost 1 base and J 3 bases, leaving 12 bases between the germline ends. Germline V lookup: CDR1 SEHNR, CDR2 FQNEAQ (reference sequence). The CDR3 length is 15 residues.

The rearrangement joins TRBV20-1 to TRBJ1-6; 10 positions match TRBD1. The CDR3 is 16 amino acids. Germline trimming cut 0 bases from V and 6 bases from J; bases unmatched to any gene: 5. Germline V gene lookup returns CDR1 DFQATT and CDR2 SNEGSKA (reference sequence). CDR3 DNA: TGCAGTGCTAGAGATGCGGGACAGGGGTTTAATTCACCCCTCCACTTT. Protein: CSARDAGQGFNSPLHF.

This clonotype has a count of ten or more. The rearrangement joins TRBV7-9 to TRBJ1-1; D gene uncertain. CDR3 length equals 14 residues. The V end was cut by 5 bases, the J end by 2 bases, with 12 bases between. The germline V gene encodes CDR1 SEHNR and CDR2 FQNEAQ (reference sequence). CDR3 amino acids: CASSTSIANTEAFF. CDR3 coding DNA: TGTGCCAGCAGCACTTCGATAGCAAACACTGAAGCTTTCTTT.

The chain carries TRBV19 and TRBJ2-5, with D possibly matching TRBD2 (6 bases). Germline assignment: CDR1 LNHDA and CDR2 SQIVND (reference sequence). The CDR3 is 15 residues long. V lost 3 bases and J 5 bases, leaving 16 bases between the germline ends. CDR3 loop: CASSIGWGDGETQYF. In DNA form, the CDR3 reads TGTGCCAGTAGTATCGGTTGGGGGGACGGCGAGACCCAGTACTTC.

This clonotype was seen at least ten times. This chain connects TRBV6-5 to TRBJ2-7, with D perhaps TRBD1 (7 bases). V was pared by 2 bases and J by 4 bases, with 15 bases between. The CDR3 length is 15 residues. In germline, CDR1 is MNHEY, CDR2 SVGAGI. The DNA for the CDR3 is TGTGCCAGCAGTTACGGCCCAGGGGGAGGATACGAGCAGTACTTC. It encodes CASSYGPGGGYEQYF.

This CDR3 reads CASSLSGNRWDEQYF. The CDR3 DNA sequence: TGTGCCAGCAGTTTATCGGGGAACAGGTGGGACGAGCAGTACTTC. The chain links TRBV27 to TRBJ2-7; tentative D call: TRBD1 (5 bases). The ends were cut back, 0 bases at V and 5 bases at J, with 14 bases in the middle. The CDR3 totals 15 residues. CDR1 and CDR2 from the germline V gene are MNHEY and SMNVEV (reference sequence).

This clonotype has a single count. The chain uses TRBV6-5 and TRBJ1-1; D unresolved. There are 14 residues in the CDR3. The V gene's germline CDR1 is MNHEY and CDR2 SVGAGI. Trimming removed 5 bases from V and 0 bases from J, with 10 bases in between. CDR3 sequence reads: CASSPLGVNTEAFF. CDR3 coding DNA: TGTGCCAGCAGTCCCCTAGGCGTGAACACTGAAGCTTTCTTT.

This clonotype turned up a few times. The rearrangement uses TRBV7-9 and TRBJ1-3; D is perhaps TRBD1 (5 bases). Germline CDR1 is SEHNR and CDR2 is FQNEAQ (reference sequence). V was trimmed by 5 bases and J by 4 bases, leaving 33 bases between them. This CDR3 region has 21 residues. CDR3 protein: CASSPIGIGQDKGPVGNTIYF. The DNA of the CDR3 is TGTGCCAGCAGCCCTATCGGCATCGGGCAGGACAAGGGGCCTGTAGGAAACACCATATATTTT.

This clonotype turned up a few times. V gene TRBV10-3 combines with J gene TRBJ2-1; D remains unclear. This CDR3 spans 12 amino acids. Germline values: CDR1 ENHRY, CDR2 SYGVKD. V lost 6 bases and J lost 8, with 11 bases in between. As DNA, the CDR3 is TGTGCCATCAGGGGCGAGCATTATGAGCAGTTCTTC. Translated, it gives CAIRGEHYEQFF.

This clonotype was found many times. The chain uses TRBV15 and TRBJ2-3, with 9 bases fitting TRBD1. This CDR3 has 15 amino acids. V shed 6 bases, J shed 1 base, and the junction held 5 bases outside the gene matches. Per the germline V gene, CDR1 is LNHNV and CDR2 is YYDKDF (reference sequence). This CDR3 is CATRLTGGGTDTQYF. The CDR3 DNA follows: TGTGCCACCAGACTCACAGGGGGCGGCACAGATACGCAGTATTTT.

This CDR3 is CASSQSGDEVTDTQYF. Here the CDR3 DNA reads TGTGCCAGCAGCCAATCCGGGGACGAGGTTACAGATACGCAGTATTTT. The chain uses TRBV5-6 and TRBJ2-3; D may correspond to TRBD1 or TRBD2 (5 bases each). The germline V and J ends were trimmed by 4 bases and 3 bases, with 18 bases remaining between them. The CDR3 runs 16 residues. The germline V gene encodes CDR1 SGHDT and CDR2 YYEEEE.

This chain links TRBV7-4 with TRBJ1-2, with D possibly TRBD1 on 5 matching bases. The germline V gene has CDR1 SGHVT and CDR2 SQSDAQ. V lost 7 bases to trimming and J lost 4 bases, with 16 bases between them. The CDR3 length is 14 residues. DNA for the CDR3: TGTGCCAGCACCAGTCAGGGTTTGGGCTATGGCTACACCTTC. Translation gives CASTSQGLGYGYTF.

The chain employs TRBV9 and TRBJ2-2, with 7 bases matching TRBD2. The germline V gene has CDR1 SGDLS and CDR2 YYNGEE. V was clipped by 2 bases and J by 0 bases; unmatched bases: 1. The CDR3 consists of 15 residues. The CDR3 nucleotides are TGTGCCAGCAGCGTTAGCGGGTCGAACACCGGGGAGCTGTTTTTT. It codes for CASSVSGSNTGELFF.

This clonotype was detected only a few times. The gene calls are TRBV10-3 and TRBJ2-1, with TRBD2 as a possible D gene (5 bases). Per germline, CDR1 ENHRY and CDR2 SYGVKD. This CDR3 has 11 amino acids. Deletions cut 10 bases from V and 8 bases from J, with 12 bases between. CDR3 nucleotides: TGTGCCACCGGGGTAGTGGATGAGCAGTTCTTC. It is translated as CATGVVDEQFF.